The 5 T cell receptor beta chains listed next were all sequenced from one sample in a study of identical twins. One entry per CDR3 protein, called by TCRdb with MiXCR from the 5' RACE reads. The sample carries over 500,000 distinct CDR3 sequences, under 25% recorded once. These same records also appear under a second study, on T cells expressing NK-cell markers.

The sample was CD4+ T cells sorted from blood. These receptors all come from a woman between 18 and 29 years old in good health.

At least ten counts were recorded for this clonotype. The chain couples TRBV20-1 to TRBJ2-1, with D hard to call. The V and J ends lost 3 bases and 6 bases respectively, with 9 bases between them. Germline V gene data show CDR1 as DFQATT and CDR2 as SNEGSKA (reference sequence). CDR3 size: 12 residues. The CDR3 DNA is TGCAGTGCTAGCTCCCGGTCCAATGAGCAGTTCTTC. Protein: CSASSRSNEQFF.

The sample holds many counts of this clonotype. The genes are TRBV20-1 and TRBJ1-5; D call uncertain. Looked up from germline, CDR1 is DFQATT and CDR2 is SNEGSKA (reference sequence). This CDR3 has 14 amino acids. Trimming took off 3 bases at V and 5 bases at J, with 14 bases between the two ends. The CDR3 protein is CSASATRSHQPQHF. The CDR3 region has the DNA TGCAGTGCTAGTGCCACTAGAAGCCATCAGCCCCAGCATTTT.

This chain joins TRBV6-6 and TRBJ2-5; D gene unclear. V lost 5 bases, J lost 7 bases, and 14 bases lay in between. CDR1 and CDR2 from the germline V gene are MNHNY and SVGAGI (reference sequence). The CDR3 length is 13 residues. The CDR3: CASSRLPEMTQYF. The CDR3 DNA reads TGTGCCAGCAGTCGACTCCCAGAGATGACCCAGTACTTC.

The rearrangement links TRBV6-1 to TRBJ2-2; D unresolved. V was cut by 6 bases and J by 0 bases, with 11 bases left in between. CDR1 MNHNS and CDR2 SASEGT come from the germline V gene. This CDR3 region has 15 residues. The CDR3 nucleotides are TGTGCCAGCAGCTTGACGGTCGCGAACACCGGGGAGCTGTTTTTT. It is translated as CASSLTVANTGELFF.

This clonotype has a handful of counts. The chain links TRBV7-2 to TRBJ1-6; TRBD1 aligns across 8 bases. CDR1 and CDR2 (germline): SGHTA, FQGNSA. Germline trimming cut 5 bases from V and 8 bases from J; bases unmatched to any gene: 8. CDR3 length equals 15 residues. The CDR3 loop reads CASSALQGGDSPLHF. DNA of the CDR3: TGTGCCAGCAGCGCCTTACAGGGGGGCGATTCACCCCTCCACTTT.